A single sample gave rise to the 27 T cell receptor beta chains below, sequenced in a study of follicular helper T cells after annual influenza vaccination. As for time point: 2015-2016 season, pre-vaccination. Libraries were prepared by immunoSEQ multiplex PCR; TCRdb keeps only in-frame clonotypes and omits some of them. The table includes more than 13,000 clones, nearly 80% detected once. Sequencing used CXCR5- memory CD4+ T cells sorted from blood, obtained on the day of influenza vaccination. These receptors came from an adult who received the influenza vaccine.

The chain has TRBV7-2 and TRBJ2-2, with a weak D call TRBD2 (6 bases). Trimming stripped 1 base from V and 6 bases from J, with 15 bases between. CDR1 is SGHTA, CDR2 FQGNSA, per germline. This CDR3 has 16 residues. The CDR3 loop reads CASSLGGQGGAGELFF. Written as DNA, the CDR3 is TGTGCCAGCAGCTTAGGAGGCCAGGGAGGCGCCGGGGAGCTGTTTTTT.

The rearrangement uses TRBV28 and TRBJ2-1; 8 nucleotides match TRBD2. Germline CDR1 MDHEN, CDR2 SYDVKM. Losses at the gene ends were 6 bases for V and 1 base for J; bases not matched to a gene: 2. CDR3 length equals 14 residues. For the CDR3, the DNA is TGTGCCAGCAGCGTAGCGGGGTCCTACAATGAGCAGTTCTTC. The encoded protein is CASSVAGSYNEQFF.

The genes are TRBV9 and TRBJ1-1; 12 nucleotides line up with TRBD1. Germline trimming cut 4 bases from V and 5 bases from J; bases unmatched to any gene: 6. Per germline, CDR1 SGDLS and CDR2 YYNGEE. CDR3 size: 15 residues. CDR3 loop: CASSKEGQGATEAFF. For the CDR3, the DNA is TGTGCCAGCAGCAAAGAGGGACAGGGGGCTACTGAAGCTTTCTTT.

The V gene is TRBV27, the J gene TRBJ1-5, with unresolved D. Germline CDR1 reads MNHEY; CDR2 reads SMNVEV (reference sequence). V was pared by 2 bases and J by 7 bases, with 9 bases between. The CDR3 is made up of 13 amino acids. CDR3 bases: TGTGCCAGCAGTTTAAGGGTCGGGCAGCCCCAGCATTTT. This translates into CASSLRVGQPQHF.

The chain recombines TRBV9 with TRBJ2-3; 7 nucleotides line up with TRBD2. The CDR3 totals 17 residues. CDR1 is SGDLS and CDR2 is YYNGEE in the germline V gene. J was trimmed by 1 base and V by 0 bases; bases with no gene match: 8. The CDR3 bases are TGTGCCAGCAGCGTAGGGAGGGGCGGGGGACGCACAGATACGCAGTATTTT. Protein sequence: CASSVGRGGGRTDTQYF.

This rearrangement joins TRBV14 to TRBJ2-4; the D is unclear. Trimming removed 3 bases from V and 0 bases from J, with 12 bases in between. Per the germline V gene, CDR1 is SGHDN and CDR2 is FVKESK. This CDR3 contains 16 residues. Written as DNA, the CDR3 is TGTGCCAGCAGCCAGGGTTGGGGTTTAGCCAAAAACATTCAGTACTTC. The encoded protein is CASSQGWGLAKNIQYF.

The rearrangement uses TRBV4-2 and TRBJ2-2; perhaps TRBD1 as D (6 bases). The CDR3 has 16 residues. From germline, CDR1 is LGHNA and CDR2 YNFKEQ. Trimming stripped 5 bases from V and 6 bases from J, with 19 bases between. The CDR3 loop is CASSWGLTGSPGELFF. For the CDR3, the DNA is TGTGCCAGCAGCTGGGGGCTAACAGGGAGCCCCGGGGAGCTGTTTTTT.

The chain links TRBV28 to TRBJ2-7; D might be TRBD1 (6 bases). V was clipped by 1 base and J by 1 base, with 11 bases between them. The germline CDR1 and CDR2 sequences are MDHEN and SYDVKM. The CDR3 loop spans 15 amino acids. The CDR3 sequence: CASSLSTGQSYEQYF. For the CDR3, the DNA is TGTGCCAGCAGTTTATCTACCGGACAGTCCTACGAGCAGTACTTC.

The chain combines TRBV4-1 with TRBJ1-1; 7 nucleotides line up with TRBD1. V trimming: 3 bases; J trimming: 6 bases; junction bases outside the gene matches: 10. This CDR3 spans 15 amino acids. Germline V gene sequence: CDR1 MGHRA, CDR2 YSYEKL. The CDR3 spells CASSHPNRGRSEAFF. CDR3 DNA: TGCGCCAGCAGCCATCCGAACAGGGGAAGATCTGAAGCTTTCTTT.

The chain combines TRBV18 with TRBJ2-5, with TRBD1 as a possible D gene (6 bases). The CDR3 runs 17 residues. CDR1 and CDR2 from the germline V gene are KGHSH and LQKENI. The germline V and J ends were trimmed by 0 bases and 1 base, with 15 bases remaining between them. Written as DNA, the CDR3 is TGTGCCAGCTCACCACCGCAACACACAGGGCCCCAAGAGACCCAGTACTTC. Amino acids: CASSPPQHTGPQETQYF.

This clone has a handful of counts. This chain links TRBV2 with TRBJ1-1; D is uncertain. The CDR3 has 14 residues. In germline, CDR1 is SNHLY, CDR2 FYNNEI. The V end lost 7 bases, the J end lost 1 base, and 13 bases lay between the germline ends. CDR3 nucleotide sequence: TGTGCCAGCAATATGCGCCCAGGGAACACTGAAGCTTTCTTT. Translation gives CASNMRPGNTEAFF.

V usage is TRBV14 and J usage is TRBJ2-3, with D possibly being TRBD1 or TRBD2 (6 bases each). Germline CDR1 is SGHDN and CDR2 is FVKESK. V lost 3 bases and J 1 base, leaving 11 bases between the germline ends. This CDR3 has 15 amino acids. CDR3 nucleotide sequence: TGTGCCAGCAGCCAGTGGGGGGCGCGCACAGATACGCAGTATTTT. Translating gives CASSQWGARTDTQYF.

The V gene is TRBV7-9, the J gene TRBJ2-7; possibly TRBD2 for D (5 bases). V shed 2 bases and J shed 3 bases, with 14 bases lying between them. The CDR3 covers 15 residues. From germline, CDR1 is SEHNR and CDR2 FQNEAQ (reference sequence). The CDR3 DNA sequence: TGTGCCAGCAGCTTATTTGGGGAGAAACTCTACGAGCAGTACTTC. It encodes CASSLFGEKLYEQYF.

The chain uses TRBV6-6 and TRBJ2-7; D may be TRBD1 or TRBD2 (5 bases each). CDR3 length equals 14 residues. Trimming left V 5 bases short and J 4 bases short, with 15 bases between. CDR1 is MNHNY, CDR2 SVGAGI, per germline (reference sequence). The CDR3 sequence is CASSPRDGPYEQYF. The CDR3 coding sequence is TGTGCCAGCAGTCCCCGGGACGGCCCGTACGAGCAGTACTTC.

CDR3: CASSSQRGKEETQYF. CDR3 DNA: TGTGCCAGCAGCAGTCAGCGGGGAAAAGAAGAGACCCAGTACTTC. The chain recombines TRBV9 with TRBJ2-5; 7 bases are a match to TRBD2. Germline CDR1 is SGDLS and CDR2 is YYNGEE. V dropped 4 bases and J dropped 3; count of bases not matched to a gene: 9. This CDR3 has 15 amino acids.

CDR3 loop: CAWSAQYFNYGYTF. CDR3 in DNA: TGTGCCTGGAGCGCACAGTATTTTAACTATGGCTACACCTTC. The chain is built from TRBV30 and TRBJ1-2; D gene uncertain. The CDR3 contains 14 residues. The V gene lost 3 bases and the J gene lost 1 base, with 12 bases spanning the gap. CDR1 is GTSNPN and CDR2 is SVGIG in the germline V gene (reference sequence).

The chain links TRBV29-1 to TRBJ2-7, with 8 bases lining up with TRBD1. The V segment lost 4 bases and the J segment 1 base; nucleotides outside the gene matches: 12. The length of the CDR3 is 16 residues. Looked up from germline, CDR1 is SQVTM and CDR2 is ANQGSEA. CDR3 sequence: CSVGGQGERTSYEQYF. For the CDR3, the DNA is TGCAGCGTTGGTGGACAGGGAGAGAGAACATCCTACGAGCAGTACTTC.

The J gene is TRBJ1-5, the V gene TRBV28, with D tentatively TRBD1 (6 bases). The V and J ends lost 7 bases and 1 base respectively, with 23 bases between them. The CDR3 loop spans 18 amino acids. In germline, CDR1 is MDHEN, CDR2 SYDVKM. CDR3 loop: CASTPDRGGGLSNQPQHF. DNA for the CDR3: TGTGCCAGCACCCCAGACCGCGGGGGGGGCCTAAGCAATCAGCCCCAGCATTTT.

The chain joins TRBV10-3 to TRBJ2-3; TRBD2 agrees at 8 bases. The CDR3 runs to 14 residues. Germline V gene data show CDR1 as ENHRY and CDR2 as SYGVKD. The CDR3 spells CATDAGGDADTQYF. The CDR3 coding sequence is TGTGCTACAGATGCGGGGGGCGACGCAGATACGCAGTATTTT.

This sequence joins TRBV7-6 and TRBJ2-2; D unclear. The V gene's germline CDR1 is SGHVS and CDR2 FNYEAQ. Trimming took 1 base from V and 2 from J, leaving 8 bases between them. The CDR3 contains 15 residues. The CDR3 protein is CASSLGTVNTGELFF. As DNA, the CDR3 is TGTGCCAGCAGCTTAGGAACAGTTAACACCGGGGAGCTGTTTTTT.

The chain combines TRBV25-1 with TRBJ2-3; a weak D match, TRBD1 (5 bases). CDR3 length equals 15 residues. The germline V gene encodes CDR1 MGHDK and CDR2 SYGVNS. V lost 1 base and J 3 bases, leaving 11 bases between the germline ends. The chain's CDR3 is CASSESGQGTDTQYF. CDR3 coding DNA: TGTGCCAGCAGTGAATCTGGTCAGGGAACAGATACGCAGTATTTT.

The chain is built from TRBV5-6 and TRBJ2-3, with 11 bases aligning to TRBD2. Germline V gene data show CDR1 as SGHDT and CDR2 as YYEEEE. This CDR3 is 17 amino acids long. With 4 bases clipped from V and 7 bases from J, the junction kept 14 bases outside the gene matches. The CDR3 DNA reads TGTGCCAGCAGCGATCCGGGACTAGCGGACCCCAGGAATACGCAGTATTTT. This gives the protein CASSDPGLADPRNTQYF.

The rearrangement joins TRBV2 to TRBJ2-7; D gene unclear. With 7 bases removed from V and 2 bases from J, the gap between germline ends came to 6 bases. In germline, CDR1 is SNHLY, CDR2 FYNNEI. The CDR3 is made up of 11 amino acids. The CDR3 sequence: CASKVAYEQYF. The DNA of the CDR3 is TGTGCCAGCAAGGTGGCCTACGAGCAGTACTTC.

This sequence joins TRBV10-1 and TRBJ2-7, with D possibly matching TRBD1 (5 bases). The CDR3 has 13 amino acids. CDR1 WNHNN and CDR2 SYGVQD come from the germline V gene (reference sequence). The V end was cut by 6 bases, the J end by 1 base, with 10 bases between. This chain's CDR3 is CASSNRTSYEQYF. DNA for the CDR3: TGCGCCAGCAGCAACAGGACATCCTACGAGCAGTACTTC.

The rearrangement joins TRBV19 to TRBJ1-5; tentatively, D is TRBD1 (6 bases). V gave up 4 bases and J gave up 7 bases, with 8 bases separating them. Germline V gives CDR1 LNHDA, CDR2 SQIVND (reference sequence). CDR3 length: 12 amino acids. CDR3 sequence: CASSNRAQPQHF. For the CDR3, the DNA is TGTGCCAGTAGTAACAGGGCACAGCCCCAGCATTTT.

CDR3 DNA sequence: TGTGCCAGCAGCTTAGGGGCCGGGGGGGGCTTCTACAATGAGCAGTTCTTC. This sequence encodes CASSLGAGGGFYNEQFF. This chain joins TRBV7-2 and TRBJ2-1; 8 nucleotides line up with TRBD2. The CDR3 runs to 17 residues. The germline CDR1 and CDR2 sequences are SGHTA and FQGNSA. V dropped 1 base and J dropped 3; count of bases not matched to a gene: 8.

CDR3 DNA sequence: TGTGCCAGCTCACCACCTCTCGGGACTAGGACAGATACGCAGTATTTT. It codes for CASSPPLGTRTDTQYF. The chain has TRBV18 and TRBJ2-3; 8 bases line up with TRBD2. V was clipped by 0 bases and J by 3 bases; unmatched bases: 5. The CDR3 length is 16 residues. The germline CDR1 and CDR2 sequences are KGHSH and LQKENI. Together with reference TRBV18 and TRBJ2-3, the CDR3 gives the full variable domain: NAGVMQNPRHLVRRRGQEARLRCSPMKGHSHVYWYRQLPEEGLKFMVYLQKENIIDESGMPKERFSAEFPKEGPSILRIQQVVRGDSAAYFCASSPPLGTRTDTQYFGPGTRLTVL.